Below are 28 T cell receptor beta chains sequenced from a single sample in a study of blood T cell repertoires in COVID-19. The assay was immunoSEQ multiplex PCR, and TCRdb's table has in-frame clones only and misses some. The sample lists about 200,000 clones, roughly four fifths seen once, with approximately 6.9% in the top ten. Sequenced input: peripheral blood. The receptors were sampled from a human donor with acute or convalescent COVID-19. The donor label of this sample is uncertain.

The chain recombines TRBV27 with TRBJ2-3, with a weak D call TRBD1 (5 bases). Trimming took 6 bases from V and 3 from J, leaving 13 bases between them. This CDR3 is 14 amino acids long. In germline, CDR1 is MNHEY, CDR2 SMNVEV (reference sequence). CDR3 in amino acids: CASSWGRKTDTQYF. The CDR3 DNA follows: TGTGCCAGCAGCTGGGGCAGGAAGACAGATACGCAGTATTTT.

This clone has just one count. The CDR3 reads CASSGGAREDIYEQYF. In DNA form, the CDR3 reads TGCGCCAGCAGCGGGGGGGCGCGGGAAGACATCTACGAGCAGTACTTC. The chain recombines TRBV5-1 with TRBJ2-7; weak D call: TRBD2 (7 bases). Trimming pared 4 bases from V and 3 bases from J, leaving 20 bases between. The CDR3 totals 16 residues. CDR1 is SGHRS and CDR2 is YFSETQ in the germline V gene.

The chain is built from TRBV6-1 and TRBJ1-6; no clear D gene. Germline lookup yields CDR1 MNHNS and CDR2 SASEGT. V shed 3 bases and J shed 10 bases, with 13 bases lying between them. The CDR3 consists of 14 residues. CDR3 loop: CASSDWAVKSPLHF. The CDR3 nucleotides are TGTGCCAGCAGTGATTGGGCCGTAAAGTCACCCCTCCACTTT.

The V gene is TRBV29-1, the J gene TRBJ1-1, with a weak D call TRBD1 (6 bases). The CDR3 runs 13 residues. Per germline, CDR1 SQVTM and CDR2 ANQGSEA. Trimming took off 5 bases at V and 1 base at J, with 11 bases between the two ends. CDR3 bases: TGCAGCGTTCTTGGGACAACGAACACTGAAGCTTTCTTT. Translating it yields CSVLGTTNTEAFF.

This clone has more than one count but fewer than ten. V and J are TRBV11-2 and TRBJ2-1; 15 bases agree with TRBD2. The CDR3 is made up of 16 amino acids. Germline CDR1 is SGHAT and CDR2 is FQNNGV. Unmatched junction bases numbered 7, after V lost 4 bases and J lost 9 bases. The CDR3, as DNA: TGTGCCAGCAGCTCGTTGGGGACTAGCGGGAGGACTGAGCAGTTCTTC. This sequence encodes CASSSLGTSGRTEQFF.

The chain combines TRBV11-2 with TRBJ2-1; D may be TRBD1 (6 bases). V was pared by 0 bases and J by 6 bases, with 12 bases between. Germline values: CDR1 SGHAT, CDR2 FQNNGV. The CDR3 loop spans 15 amino acids. The DNA of the CDR3 is TGTGCCAGCAGCTTAGAAGGGGGAATGATCAATGAGCAGTTCTTC. This codes for CASSLEGGMINEQFF.

The J gene is TRBJ2-5, the V gene TRBV28; perhaps TRBD2 as D (5 bases). V shed 4 bases and J shed 7 bases, with 16 bases lying between them. CDR1 and CDR2 from the germline V gene are MDHEN and SYDVKM. The CDR3 covers 14 residues. The DNA for the CDR3 is TGTGCCAGCAGTTCGGTAGCGATTGATGGGACCCAGTACTTC. This translates into CASSSVAIDGTQYF.

V usage is TRBV3-1 (or the pseudogene TRBV3-2) and J usage is TRBJ2-2; the D gene is possibly TRBD2 (5 bases). Germline-derived CDR1 and CDR2 are LGHDT and YNNKEL (reference sequence). The CDR3 length is 16 residues. Trimming pared 4 bases from V and 0 bases from J, leaving 12 bases between. The DNA of the CDR3 is TGTGCCAGCAGCCTCCCCACCGGGGCGAACACCGGGGAGCTGTTTTTT. Protein: CASSLPTGANTGELFF.

The chain combines TRBV30 with TRBJ1-3, with TRBD1 identical over 8 bases. Trimming cost V 0 bases and J 0 bases; bases outside gene matches: 7. The CDR3 spans 17 residues. CDR1 GTSNPN and CDR2 SVGIG come from the germline V gene (reference sequence). The CDR3 protein is CAWSVPDRGPSGNTIYF. CDR3 DNA sequence: TGTGCCTGGAGTGTCCCCGACAGGGGCCCCTCTGGAAACACCATATATTTT.

This clone is a singleton in its sample. The chain combines TRBV11-2 with TRBJ1-2; 9 bases fit TRBD1. This CDR3 contains 16 residues. J lost 1 base, V lost 5 bases, and 8 bases had no gene match. CDR1 and CDR2 (germline): SGHAT, FQNNGV. The CDR3 spells CASSRTGASHNYGYTF. In DNA form, the CDR3 reads TGTGCCAGCAGCCGGACAGGGGCCTCCCATAACTATGGCTACACCTTC.

The gene calls are TRBV7-9 and TRBJ1-6; D might be TRBD1 (5 bases). Between the trimmed V and J ends, which lost 5 bases and 0 bases, there was a span of 11 bases. Germline V gives CDR1 SEHNR, CDR2 FQNEAQ (reference sequence). This CDR3 spans 16 amino acids. CDR3 protein: CASSAGGSSYNSPLHF. The CDR3 bases are TGTGCCAGCAGCGCGGGGGGGAGCTCCTATAATTCACCCCTCCACTTT.

The chain links TRBV29-1 to TRBJ2-5, with a weak D call TRBD2 (5 bases). Trimming left V 6 bases short and J 5 bases short, with 19 bases between. CDR3 size: 14 residues. Germline CDR1 is SQVTM and CDR2 is ANQGSEA. For the CDR3, the DNA is TGCAGCGTCCCGGGGATTTTCCCCGGGGAGACCCAGTACTTC. This codes for CSVPGIFPGETQYF.

The chain couples TRBV10-3 to TRBJ1-6; maybe TRBD1 (6 bases). From germline, CDR1 is ENHRY and CDR2 SYGVKD. The V end lost 2 bases, the J end lost 10 bases, and 15 bases lay between the germline ends. CDR3 length: 15 residues. CDR3 sequence: CAISERGSGGSPLHF. The CDR3 region has the DNA TGTGCCATCAGTGAGAGGGGGTCTGGCGGGTCACCCCTCCACTTT.

V and J are TRBV7-3 and TRBJ2-7, with 8 bases matching TRBD2. CDR1 and CDR2 from the germline V gene are SGHTA and FQGTGA. The J segment lost 3 bases and the V segment lost 2 bases, leaving 3 bases of the junction unmatched. CDR3 length equals 14 residues. CDR3 in amino acids: CASSLGGTSYEQYF. The CDR3 DNA reads as TGTGCCAGCAGCTTAGGGGGGACTAGCTACGAGCAGTACTTC.

The chain joins TRBV27 to TRBJ1-6; a possible D gene is TRBD1 (6 bases). This CDR3 contains 16 residues. The germline gives CDR1 MNHEY, CDR2 SMNVEV (reference sequence). V shed 4 bases and J shed 4 bases, with 14 bases lying between them. The CDR3 sequence: CASSSGQLLYNSPLHF. The DNA of the CDR3 is TGTGCCAGCAGTTCCGGACAGTTACTTTATAATTCACCCCTCCACTTT.

The gene calls are TRBV28 and TRBJ1-1; 12 bases are a match to TRBD1. The trim removed 5 bases at V and 2 bases at J, leaving 6 bases unmatched. Germline V gene data show CDR1 as MDHEN and CDR2 as SYDVKM. The CDR3 is 16 amino acids. The CDR3 region is CASSPGQGAPNTEAFF. CDR3 DNA: TGTGCCAGCAGTCCGGGACAGGGGGCTCCAAACACTGAAGCTTTCTTT.

V usage is TRBV25-1 and J usage is TRBJ2-2; the match to TRBD2 covers 7 bases. Germline V lookup: CDR1 MGHDK, CDR2 SYGVNS. J lost 0 bases, V lost 11 bases, and 6 bases had no gene match. This CDR3 has 14 residues. CDR3 in amino acids: CASSGGTNTGELFF. The CDR3, as DNA: TGTGCCTCCTCGGGGGGAACGAACACCGGGGAGCTGTTTTTT.

In DNA form, the CDR3 reads TGCAGCGTTGACCTACAGGGGGACTATGGCTACACCTTC. This translates into CSVDLQGDYGYTF. The chain carries TRBV29-1 and TRBJ1-2; 8 bases match TRBD1. The CDR3 consists of 13 residues. The V segment lost 3 bases and the J segment 3 bases; nucleotides outside the gene matches: 3. The germline CDR1 and CDR2 sequences are SQVTM and ANQGSEA. Looking up the rest from reference TRBV29-1 and TRBJ1-2 gives the full variable domain: SAVISQKPSRDICQRGTSLTIQCQVDSQVTMMFWYRQQPGQSLTLIATANQGSEATYESGFVIDKFPISRPNLTFSTLTVSNMSPEDSSIYLCSVDLQGDYGYTFGSGTRLTVV.

V is TRBV15 and J is TRBJ1-4; D may be TRBD1 (6 bases). The CDR3 totals 17 residues. V lost 0 bases and J lost 3, with 14 bases in between. Germline CDR1 and CDR2: LNHNV and YYDKDF (reference sequence). The CDR3 region is CATSRDLGGGANEKLFF. CDR3 nucleotides: TGTGCCACCAGCAGAGATTTGGGCGGGGGCGCTAATGAAAAACTGTTTTTT.

V gene TRBV6-5 combines with J gene TRBJ1-6; the D is unclear. Germline V gene sequence: CDR1 MNHEY, CDR2 SVGAGI. The V end was cut by 4 bases, the J end by 0 bases, with 10 bases between. The CDR3 has 16 amino acids. In DNA, the CDR3 is TGTGCCAGCAGTTCCGAGAAGCGCTCCTATAATTCACCCCTCCACTTT. This sequence encodes CASSSEKRSYNSPLHF.

The chain is built from TRBV7-9 and TRBJ1-5; TRBD1 is a possible D gene (6 bases). Trimming cost V 4 bases and J 2 bases, with 12 bases left between them. This CDR3 has 15 residues. From germline, CDR1 is SEHNR and CDR2 FQNEAQ (reference sequence). The CDR3 region is CASSSTSGGNQPQHF. CDR3 bases: TGTGCCAGCAGCTCAACATCAGGGGGCAATCAGCCCCAGCATTTT.

The chain recombines TRBV6-5 with TRBJ1-5; D uncertain. CDR3 length: 15 residues. V was cut by 2 bases and J by 2 bases, with 10 bases left in between. The germline gives CDR1 MNHEY, CDR2 SVGAGI. The CDR3 region has the DNA TGTGCCAGCAGTTACGGCGGGCTCGGCAATCAGCCCCAGCATTTT. Protein: CASSYGGLGNQPQHF.

As to this clone: This sample also contains other DNA sequences that code for the same CDR3. The CDR3 DNA reads as TGTGCCAGCAGTCTTGGGGCCAACGTCCTGACTTTC. It yields the protein CASSLGANVLTF. The chain recombines TRBV2 with TRBJ2-6; no firm D call. The CDR3 length is 12 residues. Trimming removed 5 bases at V and 3 bases at J, with 2 bases between. From germline, CDR1 is SNHLY and CDR2 FYNNEI. Looking up the rest from reference TRBV2 and TRBJ2-6 gives the full variable domain: EPEVTQTPSHQVTQMGQEVILRCVPISNHLYFYWYRQILGQKVEFLVSFYNNEISEKSEIFDDQFSVERPDGSNFTLKIRSTKLEDSAMYFCASSLGANVLTFGAGSRLTVL.

This chain uses TRBV6-5 with TRBJ2-7, with no clear D. From germline, CDR1 is MNHEY and CDR2 SVGAGI. V gave up 6 bases and J gave up 3 bases, with 18 bases separating them. There are 15 residues in the CDR3. The CDR3 DNA reads TGTGCCAGCAGCGCAGACAAGGTGGCCGACTACGAGCAGTACTTC. Amino acid sequence: CASSADKVADYEQYF.

The J gene is TRBJ2-3, the V gene TRBV5-1, with D perhaps matching TRBD2 (5 bases). Germline V CDR1 and CDR2: SGHRS, YFSETQ. The CDR3 runs 14 residues. V was trimmed by 6 bases and J by 1 base, leaving 12 bases between them. The CDR3 DNA reads TGCGCCAGCATCAAGGAGGTGCGCACAGATACGCAGTATTTT. It yields the protein CASIKEVRTDTQYF.

Here the CDR3 DNA reads TGTGCCAGCAGCGTAGGACAGGGGGTTTCCTACGAGCAGTACTTC. Translated: CASSVGQGVSYEQYF. The V call is TRBV9, the J call TRBJ2-7; TRBD1 matches at 9 bases. The CDR3 is 15 residues long. J lost 1 base, V lost 0 bases, and 2 bases had no gene match. The V gene's germline CDR1 is SGDLS and CDR2 YYNGEE.

The CDR3 region has the DNA TGTGCCAGTAGTGCCCGACTAGCGGGAGCGGTAGATACGCAGTATTTT. Encoded protein: CASSARLAGAVDTQYF. The chain is built from TRBV19 and TRBJ2-3; TRBD2 matches at 12 bases. CDR3 length: 16 residues. From germline, CDR1 is LNHDA and CDR2 SQIVND (reference sequence). J lost 5 bases, V lost 5 bases, and 8 bases had no gene match.

This chain links TRBV7-3 with TRBJ2-1; 7 bases agree with TRBD1. Germline trimming cut 3 bases from V and 0 bases from J; bases unmatched to any gene: 2. Germline CDR1 SGHTA, CDR2 FQGTGA. The CDR3 contains 15 residues. In DNA, the CDR3 is TGTGCCAGCAGCTTCGACAGGGTCTCCTACAATGAGCAGTTCTTC. Encoded protein: CASSFDRVSYNEQFF.